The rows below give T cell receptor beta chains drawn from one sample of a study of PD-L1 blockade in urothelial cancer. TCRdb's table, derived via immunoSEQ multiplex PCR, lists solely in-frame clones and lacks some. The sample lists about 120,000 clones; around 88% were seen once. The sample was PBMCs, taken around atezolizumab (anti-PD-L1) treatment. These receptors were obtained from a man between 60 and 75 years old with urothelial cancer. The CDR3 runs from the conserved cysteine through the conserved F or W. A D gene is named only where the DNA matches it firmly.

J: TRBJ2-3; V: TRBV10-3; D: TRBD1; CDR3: CAIRVGTDRGDTQYF
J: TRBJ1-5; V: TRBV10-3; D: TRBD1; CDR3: CAISGQGSNQPQHF
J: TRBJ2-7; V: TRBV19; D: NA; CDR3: CASSSPTSIYEQYF
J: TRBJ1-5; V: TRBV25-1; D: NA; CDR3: CASSGRYSNQPQHF
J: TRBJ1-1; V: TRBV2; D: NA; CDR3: CASSEATGRPKVAFF
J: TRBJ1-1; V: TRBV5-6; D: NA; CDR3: CASSLRSGSNTEAFF
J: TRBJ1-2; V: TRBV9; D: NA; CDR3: CASSVVEGVGYTF
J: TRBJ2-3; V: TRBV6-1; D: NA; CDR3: CASSHYSTDTQYF
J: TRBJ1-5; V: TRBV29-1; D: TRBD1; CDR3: CSVEQGANQPQHF
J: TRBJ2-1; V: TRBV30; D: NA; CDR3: CAWAYDSSYNEQFF
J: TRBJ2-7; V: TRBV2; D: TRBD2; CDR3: CASGETSGAYEQYF
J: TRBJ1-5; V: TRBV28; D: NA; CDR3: CASSQGWGSNQPQHF
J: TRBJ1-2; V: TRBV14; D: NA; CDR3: CASSLAPKSYGYTF
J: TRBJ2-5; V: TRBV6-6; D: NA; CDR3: CASSYLDSQETQYF
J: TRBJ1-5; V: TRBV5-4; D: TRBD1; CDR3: CASSQHRGSNQPQHF
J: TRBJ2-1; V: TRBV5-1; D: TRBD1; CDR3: CASNARDRDNNEQFF
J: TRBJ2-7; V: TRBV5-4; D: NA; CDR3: CASSLDRTYEQYF
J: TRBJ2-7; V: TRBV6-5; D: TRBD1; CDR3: CASMGQGRNEQYF
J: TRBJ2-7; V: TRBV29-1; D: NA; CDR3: CGVIPPLRSEQYF
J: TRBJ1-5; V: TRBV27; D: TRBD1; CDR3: CASSINRDRHQPQHF
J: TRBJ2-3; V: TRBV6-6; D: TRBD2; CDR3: CASRLAGGSDTQYF
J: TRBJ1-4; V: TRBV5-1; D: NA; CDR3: CASKAGQGLKKLFF
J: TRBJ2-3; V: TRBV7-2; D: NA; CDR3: CASSLQERATDTQYF
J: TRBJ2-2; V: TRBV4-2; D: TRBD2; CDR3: CASSQGLAGGTNTGELFF
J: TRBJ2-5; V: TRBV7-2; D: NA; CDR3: CASSPLGGPETQYF
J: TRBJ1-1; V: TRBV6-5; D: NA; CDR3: CASTSGGHTEAFF
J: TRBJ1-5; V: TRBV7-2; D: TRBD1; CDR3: CASSRSGTGGRGSNQPQHF
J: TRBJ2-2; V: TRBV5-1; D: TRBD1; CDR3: CASSQEAGTGAGTGELFF
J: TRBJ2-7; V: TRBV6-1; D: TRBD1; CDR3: CASTDGTGTNEQYF
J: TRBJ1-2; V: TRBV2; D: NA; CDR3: CARSSGDRSLTNYGYTF
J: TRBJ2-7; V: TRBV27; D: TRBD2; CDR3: CASSLSIAGVLVYEQYF
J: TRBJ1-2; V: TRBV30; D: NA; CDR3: CAWNSQVGYGYTF
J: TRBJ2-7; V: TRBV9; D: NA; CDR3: CASSPRLEQYF
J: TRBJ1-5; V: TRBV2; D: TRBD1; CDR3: CASSFDRGWQPQHF
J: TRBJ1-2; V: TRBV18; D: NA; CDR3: CASSPETDTYGYTF
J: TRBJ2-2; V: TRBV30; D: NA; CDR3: CAWSVTAGDTGELFF
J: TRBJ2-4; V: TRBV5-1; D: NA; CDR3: CASSLAELGDIQYF
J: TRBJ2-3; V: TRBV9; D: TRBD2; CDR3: CASSGGGPDTQYF
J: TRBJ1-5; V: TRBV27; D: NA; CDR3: CASSTLQGKSQPQHF
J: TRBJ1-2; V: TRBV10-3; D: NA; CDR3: CAISEQGLPNYGYTF
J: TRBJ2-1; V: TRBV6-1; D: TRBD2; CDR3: CVTSGGSEQFF
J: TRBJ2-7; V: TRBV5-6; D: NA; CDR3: CASSLGRGGPYEQYF
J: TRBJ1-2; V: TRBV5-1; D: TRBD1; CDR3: CASRTGQGSNYGYTF
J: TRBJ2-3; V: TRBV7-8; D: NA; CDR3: CASTTADTQYF
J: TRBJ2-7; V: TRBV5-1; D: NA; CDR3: CASSVQSGRQYF
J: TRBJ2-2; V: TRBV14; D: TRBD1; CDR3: CASSQEVEGAPTGELFF
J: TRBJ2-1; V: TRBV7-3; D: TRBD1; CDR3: CASSLIAGTGDNEQFF
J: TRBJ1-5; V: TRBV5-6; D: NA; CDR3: CASSLRGFNQPQHF
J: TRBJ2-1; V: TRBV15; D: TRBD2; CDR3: CATTSGSSYNEQFF
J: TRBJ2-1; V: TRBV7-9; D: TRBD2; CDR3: CAIGDAGVGWDEQFF
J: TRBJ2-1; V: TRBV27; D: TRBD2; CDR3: CASSLSGTASYNEQFF
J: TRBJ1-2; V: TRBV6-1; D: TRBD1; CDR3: CASARTGNYGYTF
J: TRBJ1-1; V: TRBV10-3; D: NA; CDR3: CAINSGVTEAFF
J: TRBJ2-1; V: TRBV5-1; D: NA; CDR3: CASSPQGTPNNEQFF
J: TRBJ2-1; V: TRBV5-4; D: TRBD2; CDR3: CASSLGEGRDEQFF
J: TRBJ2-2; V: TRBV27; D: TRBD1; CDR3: CASSSGTGDTGELFF
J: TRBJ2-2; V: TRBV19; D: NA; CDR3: CASRGGAGTGELFF
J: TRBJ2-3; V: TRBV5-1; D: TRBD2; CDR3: CASSLSRTSRADTQYF
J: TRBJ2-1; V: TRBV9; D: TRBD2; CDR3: CASSAGTSGLNEQFF